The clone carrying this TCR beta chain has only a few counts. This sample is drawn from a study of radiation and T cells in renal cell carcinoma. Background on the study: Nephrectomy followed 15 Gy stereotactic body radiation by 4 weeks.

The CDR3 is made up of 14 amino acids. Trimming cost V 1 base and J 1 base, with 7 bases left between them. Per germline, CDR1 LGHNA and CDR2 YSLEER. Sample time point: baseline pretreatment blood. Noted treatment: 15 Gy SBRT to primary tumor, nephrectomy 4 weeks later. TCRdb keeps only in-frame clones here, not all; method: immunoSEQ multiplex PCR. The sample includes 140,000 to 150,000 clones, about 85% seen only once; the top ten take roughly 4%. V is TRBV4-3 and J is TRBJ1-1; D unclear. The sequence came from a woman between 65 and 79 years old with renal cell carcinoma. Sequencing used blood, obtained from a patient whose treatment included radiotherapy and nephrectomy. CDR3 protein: CASSQGWKNTEAFF. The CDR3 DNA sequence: TGCGCCAGCAGCCAAGGGTGGAAGAACACTGAAGCTTTCTTT.